Below are 27 T cell receptor beta chains sequenced from a single sample in a study of T cell responses to AZD1222 COVID-19 vaccine (dated by TCRdb to about 2021). This specimen's time point label, interpreted: about 28 days (+/-7) after the second vaccine dose. Libraries were built with the immunoSEQ multiplex PCR assay. TCRdb took this table from immuneACCESS and kept in-frame rearrangements with V and J called. Such tables lack part of the clones; where checked against another copy, unresolved V genes explain under half of the gap, and the rest is unexplained. Within this sample are fewer than 95,000 clones, with more than 85% of them counted one time only. More than 7.5% of the sample goes to the ten largest clones. Sequencing used peripheral blood, obtained 28 days after the second AZD1222 dose. Receptor source: an adult who received the AZD1222 COVID-19 vaccine.

J is TRBJ2-7 and V is TRBV5-1; 8 bases map to TRBD2. This CDR3 region has 16 residues. The V gene's germline CDR1 is SGHRS and CDR2 YFSETQ. V gave up 3 bases and J gave up 2 bases; unmatched junction bases: 10. CDR3 coding DNA: TGCGCCAGCAGCTCCACAGTAGCGGGACTCGCCTACGAGCAGTACTTC. The encoded protein is CASSSTVAGLAYEQYF.

This clone has only a few counts. V and J are TRBV24-1 and TRBJ2-1, with D possibly matching TRBD2 (6 bases). There are 11 residues in the CDR3. Germline lookup yields CDR1 KGHDR and CDR2 SFDVKD. V lost 9 bases to trimming and J lost 5 bases, with 7 bases between them. In DNA form, the CDR3 reads TGTGCCACCGGACTAAACAATGAGCAGTTCTTC. Protein sequence: CATGLNNEQFF.

The chain combines TRBV14 with TRBJ2-7, with TRBD2 matching over 14 bases. Germline V lookup: CDR1 SGHDN, CDR2 FVKESK. J gave up 6 bases and V 0 bases, and 7 bases lay outside the gene matches. This CDR3 spans 17 amino acids. CDR3 sequence (DNA): TGTGCCAGCAGCCAAGATAGGGGACTAGCGGGAGCAGGCGAGCAGTACTTC. Translating gives CASSQDRGLAGAGEQYF.

The chain links TRBV28 to TRBJ2-7, with 7 bases that match TRBD1. Germline CDR1 reads MDHEN; CDR2 reads SYDVKM. This CDR3 region has 15 residues. Trimming at V came to 6 bases and at J to 0 bases, leaving 8 bases not matched to a gene. The CDR3 bases are TGTGCCAGCAGCCTACCGACAGGGAACTCCTACGAGCAGTACTTC. It codes for CASSLPTGNSYEQYF.

V is TRBV13 and J is TRBJ1-1, with 7 nucleotides matching TRBD1. The CDR3 extends over 13 amino acids. CDR1 and CDR2 from the germline V gene are PRHDT and FYEKMQ (reference sequence). With V trimmed by 5 bases and J by 5 bases, 5 bases remained unmatched. CDR3 sequence: CASSLRGGTEAFF. The CDR3 bases are TGTGCCAGCAGCCTCAGGGGGGGGACTGAAGCTTTCTTT.

This chain uses TRBV7-3 with TRBJ2-3; D remains ambiguous. The CDR3 has 14 residues. The germline CDR1 and CDR2 sequences are SGHTA and FQGTGA. V was shortened by 3 bases and J by 2 bases, with 9 bases between the two germline ends. The CDR3 coding sequence is TGTGCCAGCAGCTTGAGACAACCCACAGATACGCAGTATTTT. This codes for CASSLRQPTDTQYF. Variable domain in full (rest from reference TRBV7-3 and TRBJ2-3): GAGVSQTPSNKVTEKGKYVELRCDPISGHTALYWYRQSLGQGPEFLIYFQGTGAADDSGLPNDRFFAVRPEGSVSTLKIQRTERGDSAVYLCASSLRQPTDTQYFGPGTRLTVL.

The V and J genes are TRBV7-9 and TRBJ2-1; D is perhaps TRBD1 (5 bases). Trimming cost V 5 bases and J 5 bases, with 13 bases left between them. Per the germline V gene, CDR1 is SEHNR and CDR2 is FQNEAQ (reference sequence). There are 14 residues in the CDR3. The chain's CDR3 is CASSRTDKNNEQFF. In DNA form, the CDR3 reads TGTGCCAGCAGCCGGACGGACAAGAACAATGAGCAGTTCTTC.

This clone was observed a single time. The V and J genes are TRBV5-1 and TRBJ1-5, with TRBD1 matching over 9 bases. CDR3 length equals 19 residues. Germline V gives CDR1 SGHRS, CDR2 YFSETQ. Trimming removed 3 bases from V and 2 bases from J; junction bases left unmatched: 15. CDR3 region: CASSCYSGTGTPCNQPQHF. The CDR3 DNA reads as TGCGCCAGCAGCTGCTACTCCGGGACAGGGACCCCTTGCAATCAGCCCCAGCATTTT.

The V and J genes are TRBV6-5 and TRBJ1-5; possible D gene TRBD1, 6 bases. Germline V gene data show CDR1 as MNHEY and CDR2 as SVGAGI. Trimming removed 10 bases from V and 5 bases from J, with 12 bases in between. CDR3 length: 12 amino acids. The CDR3: CATPRGDQPQHF. For the CDR3, the DNA is TGTGCCACCCCGAGGGGGGATCAGCCCCAGCATTTT.

V usage is TRBV27 and J usage is TRBJ2-2; D ambiguous. The V and J ends lost 7 bases and 1 base respectively, with 10 bases between them. CDR1 and CDR2 (germline): MNHEY, SMNVEV (reference sequence). The length of the CDR3 is 14 residues. The CDR3 protein is CASTDWENTGELFF. CDR3 DNA sequence: TGTGCCAGCACTGATTGGGAGAACACCGGGGAGCTGTTTTTT.

The chain employs TRBV7-2 and TRBJ2-3, with TRBD2 matching 8 bases. Unmatched junction bases numbered 8, after V lost 4 bases and J lost 2 bases. CDR1 and CDR2 (germline): SGHTA, FQGNSA. This CDR3 is 16 amino acids long. CDR3 region: CASSSRTSPYTDTQYF. CDR3 nucleotides: TGTGCCAGCAGCTCGAGGACTAGCCCTTACACAGATACGCAGTATTTT.

The chain joins TRBV15 to TRBJ2-3; TRBD2 matches 7 bases. The CDR3 has 14 amino acids. Germline V CDR1 and CDR2: LNHNV, YYDKDF (reference sequence). The trim removed 3 bases at V and 1 base at J, leaving 1 base unmatched. The CDR3 coding sequence is TGTGCCACCAGCAGTAGCGGGCGCACAGATACGCAGTATTTT. Translated: CATSSSGRTDTQYF.

The chain joins TRBV19 to TRBJ1-5; D not certain. Trimming took off 6 bases at V and 4 bases at J, with 13 bases between the two ends. Germline V gene lookup returns CDR1 LNHDA and CDR2 SQIVND (reference sequence). The CDR3 has 14 amino acids. CDR3 DNA: TGTGCCAGTAGAATGGCCAGTCCTAATCAGCCCCAGCATTTT. Protein sequence: CASRMASPNQPQHF.

This clone was observed a few times. The chain has TRBV28 and TRBJ2-3; TRBD2 matches at 7 bases. The CDR3 loop spans 16 amino acids. Germline assignment: CDR1 MDHEN and CDR2 SYDVKM. The V and J ends lost 8 bases and 2 bases, in that order; junction bases with no gene match: 13. In nucleotides, the CDR3 is TGTGCCAGCCCCCCCCCGCGGGAGTGGGACACAGATACGCAGTATTTT. It specifies CASPPPREWDTDTQYF.

CDR3 residues: CASSFPSGSYNEQFF. CDR3 in DNA: TGTGCCAGCAGCTTCCCCAGCGGTTCCTACAATGAGCAGTTCTTC. The rearrangement links TRBV5-4 to TRBJ2-1; D possibly corresponds to TRBD2 (5 bases). Germline CDR1 reads SGHNT; CDR2 reads YYREEE (reference sequence). The V gene lost 2 bases and the J gene lost 1 base, with 10 bases spanning the gap. The CDR3 length is 15 residues.

This chain links TRBV5-5 with TRBJ1-1; D gene ambiguous. CDR1 is SGHKS, CDR2 YYEKEE, per germline (reference sequence). V was pared by 4 bases and J by 0 bases, with 10 bases between. This CDR3 has 14 residues. The CDR3 DNA follows: TGTGCCAGCAGCAGTGAAAGGCTGAACACTGAAGCTTTCTTT. This encodes CASSSERLNTEAFF.

The chain is built from TRBV5-4 and TRBJ2-1, with a weak D call TRBD2 (5 bases). The length of the CDR3 is 14 residues. Germline V CDR1 and CDR2: SGHNT, YYREEE (reference sequence). Trimming stripped 2 bases from V and 5 bases from J, with 11 bases between. The CDR3 loop reads CASSFPGLDNEQFF. CDR3 nucleotides: TGTGCCAGCAGCTTCCCGGGGTTGGACAATGAGCAGTTCTTC.

V and J are TRBV27 and TRBJ2-1; 11 bases map to TRBD1. The V gene end was trimmed by 5 bases and the J gene end by 5 bases; junction bases not matched to a gene: 8. The CDR3 contains 16 residues. Germline V gene data show CDR1 as MNHEY and CDR2 as SMNVEV (reference sequence). The CDR3 sequence: CASSPAGTGGNNEQFF. The CDR3 DNA reads as TGTGCCAGCAGTCCCGCCGGGACAGGGGGGAACAATGAGCAGTTCTTC.

The sample holds a few counts of this clone. The chain carries TRBV2 and TRBJ2-7, with 14 bases that match TRBD2. In germline, CDR1 is SNHLY, CDR2 FYNNEI. The CDR3 covers 13 residues. V dropped 4 bases and J dropped 11; count of bases not matched to a gene: 4. CDR3 sequence reads: CASSVGTSGSKYF. The CDR3 DNA follows: TGTGCCAGCAGTGTAGGGACTAGCGGGAGTAAGTACTTC. The full variable domain, with the rest looked up from reference TRBV2 and TRBJ2-7, is EPEVTQTPSHQVTQMGQEVILRCVPISNHLYFYWYRQILGQKVEFLVSFYNNEISEKSEIFDDQFSVERPDGSNFTLKIRSTKLEDSAMYFCASSVGTSGSKYFGPGTRLTVT.

Details on this clone: Other DNA sequences in the same sample also yield this CDR3. J is TRBJ2-7 and V is TRBV28; a possible D gene is TRBD2 (5 bases). This CDR3 contains 12 residues. The germline V gene encodes CDR1 MDHEN and CDR2 SYDVKM. The germline V and J ends were trimmed by 4 bases and 4 bases, with 8 bases remaining between them. The CDR3 region is CASSSGVYEQYF. CDR3 bases: TGTGCCAGCAGTTCCGGGGTTTACGAGCAGTACTTC.

The rearrangement links TRBV10-3 to TRBJ2-7; 9 bases line up with TRBD1. V lost 8 bases and J lost 0; bases outside the gene matches: 5. Germline V gene sequence: CDR1 ENHRY, CDR2 SYGVKD. The length of the CDR3 is 14 residues. DNA of the CDR3: TGTGCCATCGAGAGGGACAGGGCCTCCTACGAGCAGTACTTC. Its protein is CAIERDRASYEQYF.

DNA of the CDR3: TGTGCCAGCAGTGAAGCTGGGGGACACCGCTCCTACGAGCAGTACTTC. This translates into CASSEAGGHRSYEQYF. This rearrangement joins TRBV2 to TRBJ2-7, with D possibly TRBD1 on 6 matching bases. Trimming cost V 0 bases and J 0 bases, with 12 bases left between them. This CDR3 contains 16 residues. Germline CDR1 is SNHLY and CDR2 is FYNNEI.

The chain employs TRBV6-5 and TRBJ1-4; 8 bases align to TRBD1. The germline V gene has CDR1 MNHEY and CDR2 SVGAGI. The CDR3 loop spans 15 amino acids. V was pared by 8 bases and J by 0 bases, with 5 bases of the junction left unmatched. Written as DNA, the CDR3 is TGTGCCAGCGGACCGACAGGGGCAACTAATGAAAAACTGTTTTTT. Its translation is CASGPTGATNEKLFF.

This sequence joins TRBV28 and TRBJ2-7, with D unresolved. The CDR3 consists of 14 residues. Trimming shortened V by 2 bases and J by 2 bases, and 10 bases separated the two germline ends. Germline loops: CDR1 MDHEN, CDR2 SYDVKM. This chain's CDR3 is CASSLGLQTYEQYF. The CDR3 DNA is TGTGCCAGCAGTTTAGGTCTACAAACCTACGAGCAGTACTTC.

The chain is built from TRBV3-1 (or the pseudogene TRBV3-2) and TRBJ2-7; a weak D match, TRBD1 (6 bases). The germline V gene has CDR1 LGHDT and CDR2 YNNKEL (reference sequence). With 7 bases removed from V and 0 bases from J, the gap between germline ends came to 25 bases. The CDR3 runs 18 residues. Here the CDR3 reads CASMSWDIRFKSSYEQYF. The CDR3 nucleotides are TGTGCCAGCATGTCTTGGGACATTCGTTTTAAAAGCTCCTACGAGCAGTACTTC.

The chain recombines TRBV3-1 (or the pseudogene TRBV3-2) with TRBJ2-7; D is perhaps TRBD1 (5 bases). Trimming took 0 bases from V and 5 from J, leaving 14 bases between them. CDR1 and CDR2 from the germline V gene are LGHDT and YNNKEL (reference sequence). The length of the CDR3 is 15 residues. The CDR3 nucleotides are TGTGCCAGCAGCCAAGAACAGTCCTCAGGGCACGAGCAGTACTTC. Its protein is CASSQEQSSGHEQYF.

This clone was picked up one time. The chain couples TRBV7-2 to TRBJ2-7; 7 bases align to TRBD1. The V segment lost 1 base and the J segment 0 bases; nucleotides outside the gene matches: 3. The CDR3 contains 15 residues. Germline CDR1 is SGHTA and CDR2 is FQGNSA. The CDR3: CASSLVWDSSYEQYF. The CDR3 bases are TGTGCCAGCAGCTTAGTTTGGGACAGCTCCTACGAGCAGTACTTC.